The T cell receptor beta chain described here comes from a study of CXCR3-negative and CXCR3-positive naive CD8 T cells (dated by TCRdb to about 2019). For the wider study: In total, about 135 million TRB reads were obtained, or roughly 1.5 +/- 0.3 million reads per library. The TRBV-TRBJ cluster analysis covered naive subsets from about five donors and memory cells from 3 donors. Diversity and physicochemical repertoire analyses were performed on about a dozen donors pooled from two independent experiments.

The run used a NextSeq 550. The Human TCR Profiling Kit (MiLaboratory) was used to make UMI-labeled 5' RACE TRB cDNA libraries. cDNA synthesis used the entire amount of extracted RNA, and PCR amplification then used the entire amount of cDNA produced. Libraries were prepared in parallel with an identical number of PCR cycles. The paper's processing steps were these. MIGEC and MiXCR extracted about 53,000 +/- 10,000 unique UMI-labeled TRB cDNA molecules per library, requiring at least two reads per UMI. On average, each library contained 40,000 +/- 10,000 functional in-frame TRB CDR3 nucleotide clonotypes without stop codons. After downsampling to 5000 UMI-labeled TRB molecules per sample, diversity metrics such as normalized Shannon-Wiener and Chao1 were calculated in VDJtools. VDJtools was used to calculate clonotype-size-weighted physicochemical properties of the central five CDR3 residues, namely interaction energy, strength, volume and Kidera factor 4. Following reprocessing of the reads by TCRdb, the data hold one row per CDR3 protein sequence and no DNA is available. What appears here as the V and J calls and clone size reflects TCRdb's work, not the paper's. This sample's table has entries for 100,000 to 150,000 distinct CDR3 sequences. The ten largest clonotypes hold roughly 0.29% of the sample.

Each CD8+ T cell subset was flow-sorted in triplicate, and 300,000 to 350,000 cells per subset were placed directly into RLT lysis buffer. To exclude memory contaminants, naive CD8+ T cells were stringently defined as CD45RO-CCR7+CD27+CD95-. Peripheral blood mononuclear cells were isolated from buffy coats using standard density gradient centrifugation. Naive CXCR3-negative and CXCR3-positive CD8+ T cells were flow-sorted on a FACSAria III. Total RNA was extracted from sorted cells using an RNeasy Mini Kit. Notes on this clonotype: Its antigen target is currently unknown.

CDR1 and CDR2 are read off the germline V gene as MDHEN and SYDVKM. The CDR3 measures 14 amino acids from cysteine to phenylalanine. The DNA is not on file. The paper's findings and limits, for the study overall: Because surface CD5, which is linked to self-reactivity in mice, was comparable between the naive subsets, TCR interaction strength was also inferred from the physicochemical properties of TRB CDR3s. TRB CDR3s from CXCR3-positive naive cells showed higher hydrophobicity (lower Kidera factor 4), lower energy, and higher strength and volume indices than CXCR3-negative naive cells. Repertoire diversity was comparably high in both naive subsets but much lower in memory CD8+ T cells. Freshly isolated PBMCs were used for most assays because CXCR3 expression partially decreased after cryopreservation. TRBV-TRBJ usage was similar between naive CXCR3-negative and CXCR3-positive cells from the same donor, while memory cells showed distinct patterns.

The rearranged chain carries TRBV28 and TRBJ2-1; TCRdb reports TRBD2, a call that lacks DNA to check it against. The sequencing input was naive CXCR3- CD8+ T cells from blood. The label giving this sample's cell subset or site can be read as: CD45RO-CCR7+CD27+CD95- naive CD8+ T cells lacking CXCR3 (TNR3-). The receptor's source is a human donor in good health. Some clones in this sample may be carry-over from other donors' samples. The CDR3 corresponds to CASSRGLVYNEQFF.